This paragraph reports one TCR beta chain. Its antigen is undetermined. The record originates from a study of T cell responses to AZD1222 COVID-19 vaccine. Germline-derived CDR1 and CDR2 are SGHRS and YFSETQ. The V segment lost 2 bases and the J segment 6 bases; nucleotides outside the gene matches: 5. CDR3 length: 15 amino acids. Profiling relied on immunoSEQ multiplex PCR, and the TCRdb table lists in-frame clones only, not all of them. The table has tens of thousands of clones, 65% to 90% seen once; the top ten hold approximately 20%. General observations from the study: Spike-specific TCR breadth and depth were elevated following two AZD1222 doses. Repertoires were obtained only post-peak T cell response. Baseline antibody screening turned up just six seropositive AZD1222 recipients. Donor demographics were predominantly white British with a female majority; clonal diversity may be underestimated.

The sample was peripheral blood, taken on day 0 of AZD1222 vaccination. J is TRBJ2-1 and V is TRBV5-1; 10 bases are a match to TRBD2. The receptor was isolated from an adult in good health. CDR3 in amino acids: CASSLAGGPRNEQFF. The CDR3 DNA reads as TGCGCCAGCAGCTTAGCGGGAGGGCCTCGCAATGAGCAGTTCTTC.